These 5 T cell receptor beta chains were sequenced from one sample in a study of T cell changes during pregnancy in multiple sclerosis. The data were produced by immunoSEQ multiplex PCR, yet TCRdb's version contains in-frame clones alone and is incomplete. The data contain 55,000 to 80,000 clones, roughly 92% of them seen just once; the ten biggest clones take up 3.2%. This sample comprised CD8+ T cells from peripheral blood mononuclear cells, obtained in the second trimester of pregnancy. All receptors derive from a female donor with multiple sclerosis, enrolled in a pregnancy study.

V usage is TRBV5-4 and J usage is TRBJ1-1, with D uncertain. This CDR3 contains 13 residues. V dropped 0 bases and J dropped 1 base, with 4 bases sitting between them. Germline V gives CDR1 SGHNT, CDR2 YYREEE (reference sequence). DNA of the CDR3: TGTGCCAGCAGCTTGGGAGGGAACACTGAAGCTTTCTTT. It yields the protein CASSLGGNTEAFF.

The table lists this clone with a few counts. The chain uses TRBV7-9 and TRBJ1-1, with TRBD1 matching 7 bases. Unmatched junction bases numbered 5, after V lost 5 bases and J lost 11 bases. The CDR3 contains 11 residues. Per the germline V gene, CDR1 is SEHNR and CDR2 is FQNEAQ (reference sequence). In DNA form, the CDR3 reads TGTGCCAGCAGCCAGGGGGACGGGGCTTTCTTT. It codes for CASSQGDGAFF.

This clone showed up just once. V is TRBV7-8 and J is TRBJ2-1, with a possible D match to TRBD1 (5 bases). V lost 3 bases to trimming and J lost 0 bases, with 12 bases between them. The CDR3 sequence is 16 residues long. Germline CDR1 is SGHVS and CDR2 is FQNEAQ. The CDR3 is CASSFRWQGSYNEQFF. CDR3 bases: TGTGCCAGCAGCTTCCGATGGCAGGGCTCCTACAATGAGCAGTTCTTC.

This clone has a single count. The chain joins TRBV6-1 to TRBJ2-7, with TRBD2 as a possible D gene (6 bases). This CDR3 has 15 amino acids. The germline V gene encodes CDR1 MNHNS and CDR2 SASEGT. V lost 7 bases to trimming and J lost 6 bases, with 22 bases between them. CDR3 amino acids: CASTPRDMYGSEQYF. Written as DNA, the CDR3 is TGTGCCAGCACCCCTCGTGATATGTACGGGAGCGAGCAGTACTTC.

This sequence joins TRBV9 and TRBJ2-1, with 7 bases fitting TRBD2. The germline CDR1 and CDR2 sequences are SGDLS and YYNGEE. The CDR3 contains 15 residues. V lost 4 bases, J lost 0 bases, and 4 bases stayed unmatched. The CDR3 loop reads CASSYTSASYNEQFF. The DNA of the CDR3 is TGTGCCAGCAGCTACACTAGCGCCTCCTACAATGAGCAGTTCTTC.